This T cell receptor (beta chain) originates from a study of shared clonotypes between healthy human individuals. Study-wide context: Plates per donor: three CD4 naive, three CD4 memory, two CD8 naive, one CD8 memory. Study conclusions and caveats: Depth of sequencing was expected to influence donor clonotype sharing.

V lost 0 bases and J lost 3, with 11 bases in between. CDR1 is MRHNA and CDR2 is SNTAGT in the germline V gene. The CDR3 loop spans 15 amino acids. This clone was seen once. What it binds is not known. Per the original methods: Junction-only sequences without quality scores were provided by ImmunoSEQ, so filtering was different. The data were produced by immunoSEQ multiplex PCR, yet TCRdb's version contains in-frame clones alone and is incomplete. V and J calls and clone size are given by that table; D and trimming were obtained from the DNA. There are some 1,400,000 clones in the sample; more than 95% occur only once, and over 1% lies in the top ten.

V gene TRBV6-4 combines with J gene TRBJ1-2; D is ambiguous. The specimen sequenced was naive CD4+ T cells sorted from blood. Subset in this sample: CD45RA+ positively selected. This TCR was sampled from a man aged 25-45 years in good health. DNA of the CDR3: TGTGCCAGCAGTGACTCCGGTGGGGTTGACTATGGCTACACCTTC. Protein sequence: CASSDSGGVDYGYTF.